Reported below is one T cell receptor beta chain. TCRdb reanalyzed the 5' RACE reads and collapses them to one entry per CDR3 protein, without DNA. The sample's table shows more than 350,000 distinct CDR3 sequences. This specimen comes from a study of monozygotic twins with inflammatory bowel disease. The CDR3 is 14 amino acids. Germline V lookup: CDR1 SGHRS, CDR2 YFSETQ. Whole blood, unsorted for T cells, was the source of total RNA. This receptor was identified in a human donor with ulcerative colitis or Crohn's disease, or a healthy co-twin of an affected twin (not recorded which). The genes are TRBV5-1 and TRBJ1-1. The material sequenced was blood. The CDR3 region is CASSLEHWATEAFF.